The 3 T cell receptor beta chains given below trace back to one sample, sequenced in a study of blood T cells in healthy people across ages. A second PCR of 7 to 11 cycles used a sample-barcoded 5' primer and a J-beta primer mix. TCRdb itself ran the 5' RACE reads through MiXCR, one entry per CDR3 protein. The table records approximately 810,000 distinct CDR3 sequences, more than 25% of them present only once. The sequenced sample consisted of blood. These receptors were collected from a woman older than 75 in good health.

The rearrangement uses TRBV5-1 and TRBJ2-5; D gene uncertain. The J call may be mistaken, given a closer DNA end match to TRBJ2-7. This CDR3 is built from 13 residues. CDR1 SGHRS and CDR2 YFSETQ come from the germline V gene. CDR3 in DNA: TGCGCCAGCAGCAACCCCAACGGTTACGAGCAGTACTTC. It encodes CASSNPNGYEQYF.

In this sample, this clonotype turned up many times. V usage is TRBV15 and J usage is TRBJ1-2; no firm D call. V was trimmed by 5 bases and J by 8 bases, leaving 15 bases between them. The CDR3 totals 13 residues. Germline CDR1 reads LNHNV; CDR2 reads YYDKDF (reference sequence). CDR3 nucleotide sequence: TGTGCCACCAGCGAGGGCAGCCGAATAGGCTACACCTTC. This gives the protein CATSEGSRIGYTF.

This clonotype was counted at least ten times. The V and J genes are TRBV4-3 and TRBJ1-1, with 9 bases lining up with TRBD1. Germline V CDR1 and CDR2: LGHNA, YSLEER. The CDR3 is made up of 14 amino acids. Trimming at V came to 6 bases and at J to 4 bases, leaving 6 bases not matched to a gene. The CDR3 region is CASSKDRGVTEAFF. CDR3 in DNA: TGCGCCAGCAGTAAGGACAGGGGAGTCACTGAAGCTTTCTTT.